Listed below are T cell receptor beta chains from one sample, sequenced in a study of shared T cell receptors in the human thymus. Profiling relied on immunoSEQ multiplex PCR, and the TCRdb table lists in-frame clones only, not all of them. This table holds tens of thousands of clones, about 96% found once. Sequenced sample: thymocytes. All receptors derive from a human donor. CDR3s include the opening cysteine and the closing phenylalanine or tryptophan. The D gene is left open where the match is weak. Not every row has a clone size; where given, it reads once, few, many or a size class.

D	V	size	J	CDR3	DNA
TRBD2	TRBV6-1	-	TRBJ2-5	CASSALRLAGPGETQYF	TGTGCCAGCAGTGCCCTTCGACTAGCGGGCCCCGGAGAGACCCAGTACTTC
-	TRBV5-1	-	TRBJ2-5	CASSEYSGTGGETQYF	TGCGCCAGCAGCGAATACTCCGGGACGGGTGGGGAGACCCAGTACTTC
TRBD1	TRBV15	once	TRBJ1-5	CATSGKIGTGGSITDQPQHF	TGTGCCACCAGCGGAAAAATAGGGACAGGGGGATCCATCACGGATCAGCCCCAGCATTTT
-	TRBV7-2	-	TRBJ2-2	CASSLFLRPPGELFF	TGTGCCAGCAGCTTATTTCTTCGTCCCCCCGGGGAGCTGTTTTTT
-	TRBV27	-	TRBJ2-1	CASSLASEQFF	TGTGCCAGCAGTTTAGCGAGTGAGCAGTTCTTC
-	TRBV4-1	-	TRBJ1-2	CASSQDKRFPVYGYTF	TGCGCCAGCAGCCAAGATAAAAGGTTCCCCGTTTATGGCTACACCTTC
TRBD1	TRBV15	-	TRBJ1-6	CATSTNPNFRDRALPSSYNSPLHF	TGTGCCACCAGCACCAACCCAAATTTCCGGGACAGGGCCTTACCTAGCTCCTATAATTCACCCCTCCACTTT
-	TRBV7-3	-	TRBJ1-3	CASGEAHSGNTIYF	TGTGCCAGCGGGGAGGCCCACTCTGGAAACACCATATATTTT
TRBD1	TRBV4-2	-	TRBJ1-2	CASSQGRGRGVGYTF	TGTGCCAGCAGCCAAGGGCGTGGCAGGGGGGTAGGCTACACCTTC
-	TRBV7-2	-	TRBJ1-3	CASSLVGCQENYSGNTIYF	TGTGCCAGCAGCTTAGTGGGCTGCCAGGAAAATTACTCTGGAAACACCATATATTTT
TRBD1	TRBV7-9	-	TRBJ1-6	CASRLKQGADSPLHF	TGTGCCAGCAGGCTAAAACAGGGGGCGGATTCACCCCTCCACTTT
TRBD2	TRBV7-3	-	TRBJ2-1	CASRYQASGLAGVNEQFF	TGTGCCAGCAGGTACCAAGCCTCGGGACTAGCGGGGGTGAATGAGCAGTTCTTC
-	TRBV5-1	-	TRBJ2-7	CASSVGTPSLSSYEQYF	TGCGCCAGCAGCGTCGGGACGCCCTCACTTAGCTCCTACGAGCAGTACTTC
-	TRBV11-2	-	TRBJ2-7	CASAHRRQGTPTYEQYF	TGTGCCAGCGCCCATAGACGTCAAGGGACTCCTACCTACGAGCAGTACTTC
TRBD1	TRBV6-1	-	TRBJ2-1	CASRGMGQGNEQFF	TGTGCCAGCAGGGGGATGGGACAGGGAAATGAGCAGTTCTTC
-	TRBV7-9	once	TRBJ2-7	CASSLALGGHRLYEQYF	TGTGCCAGCAGCTTAGCGTTGGGCGGCCACCGATTGTACGAGCAGTACTTC
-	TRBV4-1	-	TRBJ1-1	CASSQDPIRNTEAFF	TGCGCCAGCAGCCAGGATCCCATTAGGAACACTGAAGCTTTCTTT
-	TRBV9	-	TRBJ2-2	CASSARRAGELFF	TGTGCCAGCAGCGCTCGGAGGGCCGGGGAGCTGTTTTTT
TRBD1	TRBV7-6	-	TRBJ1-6	CASSLGPPDRDNSPLHF	TGTGCCAGCAGCTTAGGCCCCCCTGACAGGGATAATTCACCCCTCCACTTT
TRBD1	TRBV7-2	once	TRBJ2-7	CASSFPRGQGAFHEQYF	TGTGCCAGCAGTTTCCCCCGGGGACAGGGGGCGTTCCACGAGCAGTACTTC
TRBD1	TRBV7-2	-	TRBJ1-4	CASSAILTTGFNEKLFF	TGTGCCAGCAGCGCCATCCTCACGACAGGGTTTAATGAAAAACTGTTTTTT
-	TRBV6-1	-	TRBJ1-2	CASSEAWSLGFHPRGYTF	TGTGCCAGCAGTGAAGCCTGGAGTCTAGGGTTCCACCCGCGGGGCTACACCTTC
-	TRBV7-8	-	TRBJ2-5	CASSLDGVSRDQETQYF	TGTGCCAGCAGCTTAGACGGGGTGTCGCGAGACCAAGAGACCCAGTACTTC
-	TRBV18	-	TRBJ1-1	CASSEYGLLNTEAFF	TGTGCCAGCTCAGAGTACGGCCTACTGAACACTGAAGCTTTCTTT
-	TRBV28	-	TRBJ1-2	CASINLLVTGNYGYTF	TGTGCCAGCATTAACCTTTTGGTGACAGGAAACTATGGCTACACCTTC
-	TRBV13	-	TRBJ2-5	CASSSPPGTIQETQYF	TGTGCCAGCAGCTCCCCCCCCGGGACAATCCAAGAGACCCAGTACTTC
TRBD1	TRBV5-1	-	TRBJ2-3	CASRLTRDRETKGTQYF	TGCGCCAGCAGACTGACCCGGGACAGGGAGACTAAGGGTACGCAGTATTTT
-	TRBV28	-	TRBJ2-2	CASSLPGNTGELFF	TGTGCCAGCAGTTTACCTGGGAACACCGGGGAGCTGTTTTTT
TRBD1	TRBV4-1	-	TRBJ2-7	CASSQSHPGGGEQYF	TGCGCCAGCAGCCAATCCCATCCAGGGGGTGGGGAGCAGTACTTC
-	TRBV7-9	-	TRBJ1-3	CASSLPATDRGNTIYF	TGTGCCAGCAGCTTACCCGCGACAGACCGCGGAAACACCATATATTTT
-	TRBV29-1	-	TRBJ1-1	CSVGAVENTEAFF	TGCAGCGTTGGAGCAGTCGAGAACACTGAAGCTTTCTTT
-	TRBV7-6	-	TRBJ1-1	CASSLEGQGRDGNTEAFF	TGTGCCAGCAGCTTAGAAGGCCAGGGACGGGACGGCAACACTGAAGCTTTCTTT
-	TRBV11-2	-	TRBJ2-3	CASSLFLRHSTDTQYF	TGTGCCAGCAGCTTATTCCTCCGGCATAGCACAGATACGCAGTATTTT
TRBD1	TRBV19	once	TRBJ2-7	CASKGTHGQGRGSYEQYF	TGTGCCAGTAAGGGGACCCACGGACAGGGGAGGGGGTCCTACGAGCAGTACTTC
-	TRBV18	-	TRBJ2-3	CASSPRGVCPRTDTQYF	TGTGCCAGCTCACCTAGGGGGGTCTGCCCCAGAACAGATACGCAGTATTTT
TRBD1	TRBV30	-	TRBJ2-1	CAWMRRHRGVYNEQFF	TGTGCCTGGATGAGGAGGCACAGGGGGGTCTACAATGAGCAGTTCTTC
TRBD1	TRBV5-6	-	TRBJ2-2	CASSEGQGPTGELFF	TGTGCCAGCAGTGAAGGACAGGGGCCCACCGGGGAGCTGTTTTTT
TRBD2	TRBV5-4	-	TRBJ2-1	CASSLGSGSSYNEQFF	TGTGCCAGCAGCTTGGGTAGCGGGAGCTCCTACAATGAGCAGTTCTTC
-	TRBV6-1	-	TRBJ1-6	CASLPGANSPLHF	TGTGCCAGCCTTCCAGGGGCTAATTCACCCCTCCACTTT
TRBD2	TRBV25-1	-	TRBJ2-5	CASSEGLARGSQETQYF	TGTGCCAGCAGTGAGGGACTAGCACGGGGCTCCCAAGAGACCCAGTACTTC
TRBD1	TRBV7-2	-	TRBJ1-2	CASSLGFRDREGYTF	TGTGCCAGCAGCTTAGGGTTCCGGGACAGGGAGGGCTACACCTTC
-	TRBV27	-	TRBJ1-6	CASSLFFIQGTNSPLHF	TGTGCCAGCAGTTTATTCTTCATCCAGGGGACTAATTCACCCCTCCACTTT
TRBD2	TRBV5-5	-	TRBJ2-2	CASSSTSGSNTGELFF	TGTGCCAGCAGCTCGACTAGCGGTTCGAACACCGGGGAGCTGTTTTTT
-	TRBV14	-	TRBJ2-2	CASSRGAQRCYTGELFF	TGTGCCAGCAGCCGAGGGGCGCAGCGGTGTTACACCGGGGAGCTGTTTTTT
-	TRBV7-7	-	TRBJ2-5	CASSLVTEETQYF	TGTGCCAGCAGCTTAGTTACGGAAGAGACCCAGTACTTC
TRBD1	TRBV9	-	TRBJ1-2	CASSADGGQSYGYTF	TGTGCCAGCAGCGCCGATGGGGGACAGTCCTATGGCTACACCTTC